The rows below give T cell receptor beta chains drawn from one sample of a study of long-term antiretroviral therapy in people with HIV. Sequencing was performed with immunoSEQ multiplex PCR; in TCRdb, only in-frame clones are kept and a portion is missing. The sample holds some 23,000 clones, roughly 80% seen once. The specimen comprised unsorted PBMCs, sampled 1.1 years before starting antiretroviral therapy. These receptors were taken from a woman aged 40-49 years with HIV. CDR3s leave out the opening cysteine and the closing phenylalanine or tryptophan. Each record gives: V gene, J gene, CDR3 protein.

v_gene: TRBV11-2; j_gene: TRBJ1-6; CDR3aa: ASSLGLINSPLH
v_gene: TRBV2; j_gene: TRBJ1-2; CDR3aa: ANGTGTLNYGYT
v_gene: TRBV5-6; j_gene: TRBJ2-7; CDR3aa: ASSSGQSYEQY
v_gene: TRBV4-1; j_gene: TRBJ2-4; CDR3aa: ASSHNRASGSSNIQY
v_gene: TRBV11-3; j_gene: TRBJ1-2; CDR3aa: ASSGGRNYGYT
v_gene: TRBV5-6; j_gene: TRBJ2-7; CDR3aa: ASSLGTSHEQY
v_gene: TRBV7-9; j_gene: TRBJ2-3; CDR3aa: ASSPPPGTSEGDTQY
v_gene: TRBV6-5; j_gene: TRBJ1-2; CDR3aa: ASSARDPYGYT
v_gene: TRBV2; j_gene: TRBJ1-1; CDR3aa: ASSDARGYTEAF
v_gene: TRBV7-9; j_gene: TRBJ1-2; CDR3aa: ASSPRTVDYGYT
v_gene: TRBV5-4; j_gene: TRBJ2-7; CDR3aa: ASSLAGESEQY
v_gene: TRBV4-2; j_gene: TRBJ2-3; CDR3aa: ASSHALAGETDTQY
v_gene: TRBV5-4; j_gene: TRBJ2-1; CDR3aa: ASRDSRNNEQF
v_gene: TRBV15; j_gene: TRBJ2-1; CDR3aa: ATSSSSVSSYNEQF
v_gene: TRBV6-5; j_gene: TRBJ2-1; CDR3aa: ASSYSGLTEQF